A selection of T cell receptor beta chains follows, all from one sample in a study of blood T cell repertoires in COVID-19. TCRdb's table, derived via immunoSEQ multiplex PCR, lists solely in-frame clones and lacks some. Here the sample spans some 300,000 clones, about 90% being singletons. The sequenced sample consisted of peripheral blood. These receptors came from a middle-aged woman with COVID-19, enrolled during active disease. Each CDR3 is given with its conserved first and last residue. D genes are given only for firm matches. Expanded clones get a size class; other rows say once, few or many, or leave the size out.

d_gene	abundance	v_gene	j_gene	CDR3aa	CDR3nt
TRBD1	NA	TRBV6-2/TRBV6-3	TRBJ1-1	CASSYGQGTTEAFF	TGTGCCAGCAGTTACGGACAGGGAACCACTGAAGCTTTCTTT
TRBD1	NA	TRBV6-1	TRBJ2-3	CASSVTPGTGADTQYF	TGTGCCAGCAGTGTGACTCCAGGTACAGGGGCAGATACGCAGTATTTT
NA	NA	TRBV5-1	TRBJ1-1	CASTAEGLTEAFF	TGCGCCAGCACAGCTGAGGGACTTACTGAAGCTTTCTTT
TRBD1	few	TRBV19	TRBJ1-6	CASSSLLHGQGVFNSPLHF	TGTGCCAGTAGTTCGCTTCTCCACGGACAGGGAGTTTTTAATTCACCCCTCCACTTT
TRBD1	NA	TRBV5-8	TRBJ1-2	CASSPGTATNYGYTF	TGTGCCAGCAGCCCCGGGACAGCTACTAACTATGGCTACACCTTC
TRBD2	NA	TRBV12-5	TRBJ2-7	CASGFLAATYEQYF	TGTGCTAGTGGTTTTCTAGCGGCGACCTACGAGCAGTACTTC
NA	NA	TRBV4-3	TRBJ1-6	CASSARGGSSPLHF	TGCGCCAGCAGCGCACGAGGAGGGTCTTCACCCCTCCACTTT
TRBD1	NA	TRBV12-3/TRBV12-4	TRBJ1-2	CASSMDRAVGYTF	TGTGCCAGCAGTATGGACAGGGCAGTCGGCTACACCTTC
NA	NA	TRBV6-5	TRBJ2-3	CASSLGGDTQYF	TGTGCCAGCAGTCTCGGGGGAGATACGCAGTATTTT
TRBD1	NA	TRBV29-1	TRBJ2-7	CSVETGQGDEQYF	TGCAGCGTTGAGACGGGACAGGGGGACGAGCAGTACTTC
NA	NA	TRBV7-8	TRBJ1-1	CASSHPGHFTEAFF	TGTGCCAGCAGCCATCCGGGACACTTTACTGAAGCTTTCTTT
TRBD2	NA	TRBV5-6	TRBJ2-1	CASTKRVRSGSGLGNEQFF	TGTGCCAGCACCAAGAGGGTACGAAGCGGGAGTGGGTTGGGGAATGAGCAGTTCTTC
TRBD1	NA	TRBV9	TRBJ1-6	CASSVDRVGSPLHF	TGTGCCAGCAGCGTCGACAGGGTGGGTTCACCCCTCCACTTT
NA	NA	TRBV15	TRBJ2-5	CATSRERQGGETQYF	TGTGCCACCAGCAGAGAGCGGCAGGGGGGAGAGACCCAGTACTTC
TRBD1	NA	TRBV28	TRBJ2-7	CASTGGSGAYEQYF	TGTGCCAGCACAGGGGGTTCGGGTGCTTACGAGCAGTACTTC
TRBD2	NA	TRBV9	TRBJ2-3	CASSDSGRTTDTQYF	TGTGCCAGCAGCGATAGCGGGAGGACCACAGATACGCAGTATTTT
TRBD2	NA	TRBV5-1	TRBJ2-1	CASSLSGLSSYNEQFF	TGCGCCAGCAGCCTTAGCGGGTTGAGCTCCTACAATGAGCAGTTCTTC
NA	NA	TRBV15	TRBJ2-5	CATSSVRGETQYF	TGTGCCACCAGCAGTGTCCGAGGAGAGACCCAGTACTTC
TRBD1	NA	TRBV6-6	TRBJ2-3	CASSLRQGAGDTQYF	TGTGCCAGCAGTTTACGACAGGGGGCCGGAGATACGCAGTATTTT
NA	NA	TRBV6-2/TRBV6-3	TRBJ1-5	CASSYSIVRANNQPQHF	TGTGCCAGCAGTTACTCGATTGTCAGGGCAAACAATCAGCCCCAGCATTTT
TRBD1	NA	TRBV19	TRBJ1-5	CASPPGQGGMVRDQPQHF	TGTGCCAGTCCCCCGGGACAGGGGGGTATGGTACGGGATCAGCCCCAGCATTTT
TRBD2	NA	TRBV15	TRBJ2-7	CATSRYRTSGTSYEQYF	TGTGCCACCAGCAGATATAGGACTAGCGGGACCTCCTACGAGCAGTACTTC
NA	NA	TRBV18	TRBJ1-6	CASSVGGARSPLHF	TGTGCCAGCTCGGTAGGGGGGGCGCGTTCACCCCTCCACTTT
TRBD1	NA	TRBV6-6	TRBJ2-4	CASSYRRDRVQYF	TGTGCCAGCAGTTACCGCCGGGACAGGGTTCAGTACTTC
NA	NA	TRBV4-1	TRBJ2-1	CASSQASSVSSYNEQFF	TGCGCCAGCAGCCAGGCCTCTAGCGTTTCCTCCTACAATGAGCAGTTCTTC
NA	NA	TRBV6-1	TRBJ1-1	CASSEMVAANTEAFF	TGTGCCAGCAGTGAAATGGTGGCCGCGAACACTGAAGCTTTCTTT
NA	NA	TRBV6-5	TRBJ2-3	CASSYEVARDTQYF	TGTGCCAGCAGTTACGAAGTAGCGAGAGATACGCAGTATTTT
NA	NA	TRBV28	TRBJ2-5	CASSLFADQETQYF	TGTGCCAGCAGTTTATTCGCAGATCAAGAGACCCAGTACTTC
NA	NA	TRBV29-1	TRBJ1-3	CSVVFGSGNTIYF	TGCAGCGTTGTCTTCGGGTCTGGAAACACCATATATTTT
NA	few	TRBV14	TRBJ1-6	CASSQGRSSPLHF	TGTGCCAGCAGCCAAGGGAGAAGTTCACCCCTCCACTTT
TRBD1	few	TRBV4-3	TRBJ1-1	CASSHQVSTGTAFF	TGCGCCAGCAGCCATCAGGTCTCGACAGGGACAGCTTTCTTT
TRBD2	NA	TRBV5-1	TRBJ2-2	CARGPGGGASVGELFF	TGCGCCCGCGGGCCGGGGGGGGGCGCGTCGGTCGGGGAGCTGTTTTTT
NA	NA	TRBV5-1	TRBJ2-5	CASSPPAGAGETQYF	TGCGCCAGCAGCCCCCCTGCGGGGGCGGGGGAGACCCAGTACTTC
NA	NA	TRBV9	TRBJ2-3	CASSSHGGFTDTQYF	TGTGCCAGCAGCTCACACGGCGGGTTCACAGATACGCAGTATTTT